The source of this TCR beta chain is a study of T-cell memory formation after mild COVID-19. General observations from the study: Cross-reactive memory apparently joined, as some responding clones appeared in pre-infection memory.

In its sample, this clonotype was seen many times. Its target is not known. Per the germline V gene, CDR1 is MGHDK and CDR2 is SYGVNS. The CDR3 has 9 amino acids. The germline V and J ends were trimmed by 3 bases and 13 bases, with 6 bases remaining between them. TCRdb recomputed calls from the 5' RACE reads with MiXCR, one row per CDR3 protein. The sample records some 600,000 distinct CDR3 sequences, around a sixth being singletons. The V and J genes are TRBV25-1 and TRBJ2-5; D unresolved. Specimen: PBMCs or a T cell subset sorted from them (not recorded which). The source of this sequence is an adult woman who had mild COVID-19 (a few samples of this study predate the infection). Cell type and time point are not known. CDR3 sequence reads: CASSDPPYF. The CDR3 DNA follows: TGTGCCAGCAGTGATCCTCCGTACTTC.